The 19 T cell receptor beta chains presented below share a single source sample, sequenced in a study of naive and memory T cell subsets. Notes on the study in general: Naive repertoires, especially CD8, held a few larger clonotypes, possibly memory cells re-expressing CD45RA.

Their recognized antigens are unknown. The beta constant-region primer was an equimolar mix of two oligonucleotides covering TRBC1 and TRBC2. Four rounds of PCR amplified the ligated cDNA using nested alpha and beta constant-region primers plus SP2. TCRdb re-called the UMI-ligation and nested PCR reads through MiXCR, storing one row per CDR3 protein. The sample consists of around 100,000 distinct CDR3 sequences, roughly 15% of them appearing once. Material: naive CD8+ T cells from blood. These receptors came from a human donor in good health.

Here the CDR3 reads CAWSQGTEAFF. CDR3 bases: TGTGCCTGGAGCCAGGGTACTGAAGCTTTCTTT. The V and J genes are TRBV30 and TRBJ1-1; D may be TRBD1 (5 bases). The CDR3 is 11 residues long. V dropped 3 bases and J dropped 5 bases, with 7 bases sitting between them. CDR1 GTSNPN and CDR2 SVGIG come from the germline V gene (reference sequence). Variable domain in full (rest from reference TRBV30 and TRBJ1-1): SQTIHQWPATLVQPVGSPLSLECTVEGTSNPNLYWYRQAAGRGLQLLFYSVGIGQISSEVPQNLSASRPQDRQFILSSKKLLLSDSGFYLCAWSQGTEAFFGQGTRLTVV.

This clonotype was observed at least ten times. CDR3 residues: CATSRDRGGSNYGYTF. CDR3 in DNA: TGTGCCACCAGCAGAGATCGAGGGGGGAGCAACTATGGCTACACCTTC. The chain uses TRBV15 and TRBJ1-2, with a weak D call TRBD1 (6 bases). The CDR3 contains 16 residues. The V and J ends lost 0 bases and 2 bases respectively, with 13 bases between them. From germline, CDR1 is LNHNV and CDR2 YYDKDF (reference sequence).

The rearrangement links TRBV28 to TRBJ2-7; 7 bases line up with TRBD1. Germline V CDR1 and CDR2: MDHEN, SYDVKM. The CDR3 runs 16 residues. Trimming removed 5 bases from V and 0 bases from J; junction bases left unmatched: 10. CDR3 protein: CASSPLDRALSYEQYF. In DNA, the CDR3 is TGTGCCAGCAGTCCCTTAGACAGGGCGCTCTCCTACGAGCAGTACTTC.

The table lists this clonotype with a few counts. J is TRBJ1-6 and V is TRBV28, with TRBD1 identical over 7 bases. This CDR3 region has 17 residues. The J segment lost 7 bases and the V segment lost 5 bases, leaving 14 bases of the junction unmatched. Per germline, CDR1 MDHEN and CDR2 SYDVKM. As DNA, the CDR3 is TGTGCCAGCAGTCCCAAACACGGGACAGTAATCAATTCACCCCTCCACTTT. Translated: CASSPKHGTVINSPLHF.

This clonotype was observed many times. The V gene is TRBV3-1, the J gene TRBJ2-3; D is perhaps TRBD2 (5 bases). Trimming took off 0 bases at V and 3 bases at J, with 7 bases between the two ends. Germline CDR1 reads LGHDT; CDR2 reads YNNKEL (reference sequence). CDR3 length: 14 residues. CDR3 DNA sequence: TGTGCCAGCAGCCAAGAGAGGGTGACAGATACGCAGTATTTT. It codes for CASSQERVTDTQYF.

This clonotype has only a few counts. The chain combines TRBV19 with TRBJ2-2; 8 bases are shared with TRBD1. With 0 bases clipped from V and 1 base from J, the junction kept 7 bases outside the gene matches. Germline loops: CDR1 LNHDA, CDR2 SQIVND (reference sequence). CDR3 length: 18 residues. In nucleotides, the CDR3 is TGTGCCAGTAGTATAGACCACTGGACAGGGAAGAACACCGGGGAGCTGTTTTTT. This translates into CASSIDHWTGKNTGELFF.

This clonotype was found many times. The rearrangement links TRBV12-3 or TRBV12-4 to TRBJ1-1; tentatively, D is TRBD1 (5 bases). The CDR3 sequence is 12 residues long. V was clipped by 3 bases and J by 7 bases, with 9 bases between them. The CDR3 nucleotides are TGTGCCAGCAGTTTTTCAGGGATTGAAGCTTTCTTT. Protein product: CASSFSGIEAFF.

This clonotype was observed many times. The chain recombines TRBV28 with TRBJ1-1, with D unresolved. The V and J ends lost 3 bases and 2 bases respectively, with 4 bases between them. The CDR3 has 12 residues. CDR1 and CDR2 from the germline V gene are MDHEN and SYDVKM. The CDR3 coding sequence is TGTGCCAGCAGTTTCAGTAACACTGAAGCTTTCTTT. It encodes CASSFSNTEAFF.

This clonotype has only a few counts. This chain connects TRBV25-1 to TRBJ2-7; D is ambiguous. V lost 3 bases and J lost 3, with 15 bases in between. The CDR3 consists of 15 residues. Germline CDR1 MGHDK, CDR2 SYGVNS. CDR3 protein: CASSDQGQPYYEQYF. In DNA, the CDR3 is TGTGCCAGCAGTGACCAAGGTCAACCCTACTACGAGCAGTACTTC.

This clonotype has more than one count but fewer than ten. The V gene is TRBV7-8, the J gene TRBJ2-5; 8 nucleotides line up with TRBD2. CDR1 and CDR2 (germline): SGHVS, FQNEAQ. The CDR3 has 15 amino acids. With V trimmed by 5 bases and J by 5 bases, 10 bases remained unmatched. CDR3 sequence reads: CASSETSGRGETQYF. The CDR3, as DNA: TGTGCCAGCAGCGAAACTAGCGGTCGGGGGGAGACCCAGTACTTC. The complete variable domain, with remaining parts taken from reference TRBV7-8 and TRBJ2-5, reads GAGVSQSPRYKVAKRGQDVALRCDPISGHVSLFWYQQALGQGPEFLTYFQNEAQLDKSGLPSDRFFAERPEGSVSTLKIQRTQQEDSAVYLCASSETSGRGETQYFGPGTRLLVL.

The chain joins TRBV7-9 to TRBJ2-5; 11 positions match TRBD2. With 0 bases clipped from V and 3 bases from J, the junction kept 6 bases outside the gene matches. CDR3 length: 17 residues. Germline assignment: CDR1 SEHNR and CDR2 FQNEAQ (reference sequence). In DNA, the CDR3 is TGTGCCAGCAGCTTAGCTGTGGGGGGACTAGCGGAAGAGACCCAGTACTTC. Protein sequence: CASSLAVGGLAEETQYF. Together with reference TRBV7-9 and TRBJ2-5, the CDR3 gives the full variable domain: DTGVSQNPRHKITKRGQNVTFRCDPISEHNRLYWYRQTLGQGPEFLTYFQNEAQLEKSRLLSDRFSAERPKGSFSTLEIQRTEQGDSAMYLCASSLAVGGLAEETQYFGPGTRLLVL.

This sequence joins TRBV2 and TRBJ2-2; D may match TRBD1 or TRBD2 (5 bases each). This CDR3 is 15 amino acids long. V was cut by 8 bases and J by 5 bases, with 18 bases left in between. Germline assignment: CDR1 SNHLY and CDR2 FYNNEI. The CDR3 loop is CASVPGAELTGELFF. The DNA of the CDR3 is TGTGCCAGCGTCCCCGGGGCAGAATTAACCGGGGAGCTGTTTTTT.

This clonotype has only a few counts. The chain employs TRBV7-6 and TRBJ2-1; D assignment may be TRBD1 or TRBD2 (5 bases each). Trimming pared 1 base from V and 6 bases from J, leaving 10 bases between. Germline V CDR1 and CDR2: SGHVS, FNYEAQ. The CDR3 covers 14 residues. The CDR3 loop is CASSLVSGTNEQFF. For the CDR3, the DNA is TGTGCCAGCAGCTTAGTTTCGGGGACCAATGAGCAGTTCTTC.

There are a few counts of this clonotype. The rearrangement uses TRBV27 and TRBJ1-5; the match to TRBD1 covers 8 bases. Germline CDR1 is MNHEY and CDR2 is SMNVEV (reference sequence). V gave up 7 bases and J gave up 4 bases; unmatched junction bases: 9. The CDR3 is 15 amino acids. The CDR3 reads CASTRTGTGNQPQHF. DNA of the CDR3: TGTGCCAGCACAAGAACCGGGACAGGTAATCAGCCCCAGCATTTT.

This clonotype has at least ten counts. The rearrangement links TRBV2 to TRBJ1-1; D perhaps matches TRBD1 (5 bases). CDR1 is SNHLY and CDR2 is FYNNEI in the germline V gene. V shed 9 bases and J shed 2 bases, with 16 bases lying between them. This CDR3 is built from 14 residues. The CDR3 protein is CARRLTAQNTEAFF. The CDR3 bases are TGTGCCAGAAGACTGACAGCGCAAAACACTGAAGCTTTCTTT. The entire variable domain, with the rest obtained from reference TRBV2 and TRBJ1-1, is as follows: EPEVTQTPSHQVTQMGQEVILRCVPISNHLYFYWYRQILGQKVEFLVSFYNNEISEKSEIFDDQFSVERPDGSNFTLKIRSTKLEDSAMYFCARRLTAQNTEAFFGQGTRLTVV.

The sample holds a few counts of this clonotype. This chain connects TRBV29-1 to TRBJ1-1; TRBD1 agrees at 8 bases. Germline lookup yields CDR1 SQVTM and CDR2 ANQGSEA. With 6 bases clipped from V and 1 base from J, the junction kept 7 bases outside the gene matches. This CDR3 spans 14 amino acids. CDR3 region: CSVPGQASNTEAFF. The CDR3 region has the DNA TGCAGCGTCCCGGGACAGGCCTCGAACACTGAAGCTTTCTTT.

This clonotype has only a few counts. This rearrangement joins TRBV27 to TRBJ1-2, with a possible D match to TRBD1 (6 bases). The CDR3 totals 16 residues. Germline V CDR1 and CDR2: MNHEY, SMNVEV (reference sequence). V lost 6 bases and J lost 0, with 17 bases in between. CDR3 region: CASRHNEGHPNYGYTF. DNA of the CDR3: TGTGCCAGCAGGCACAATGAGGGACACCCTAACTATGGCTACACCTTC.

This clonotype was counted at least ten times. V and J are TRBV5-4 and TRBJ2-2; maybe TRBD1 (5 bases). Deletions cut 1 base from V and 7 bases from J, with 8 bases between. Germline loops: CDR1 SGHNT, CDR2 YYREEE (reference sequence). The length of the CDR3 is 13 residues. CDR3 nucleotide sequence: TGTGCCAGCAGCTTGTTTCAGGGCGGGGAGCTGTTTTTT. Amino acid sequence: CASSLFQGGELFF.

V is TRBV14 and J is TRBJ2-5; 7 bases agree with TRBD2. Looked up from germline, CDR1 is SGHDN and CDR2 is FVKESK. V gave up 5 bases and J gave up 3 bases; unmatched junction bases: 3. This CDR3 comprises 13 residues. The CDR3 sequence: CASSTSGKETQYF. CDR3 DNA: TGTGCCAGCAGCACCAGCGGGAAAGAGACCCAGTACTTC.